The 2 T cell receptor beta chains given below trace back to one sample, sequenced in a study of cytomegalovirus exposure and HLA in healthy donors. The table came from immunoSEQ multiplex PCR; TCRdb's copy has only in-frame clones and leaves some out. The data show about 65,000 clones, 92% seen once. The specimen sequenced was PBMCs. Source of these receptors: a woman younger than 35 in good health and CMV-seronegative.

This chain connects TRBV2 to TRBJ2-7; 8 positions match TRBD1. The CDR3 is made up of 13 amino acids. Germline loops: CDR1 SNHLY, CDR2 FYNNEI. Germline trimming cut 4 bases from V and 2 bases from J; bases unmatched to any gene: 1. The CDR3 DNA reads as TGTGCCAGCAGTGCAGGGGGCACCTACGAGCAGTACTTC. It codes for CASSAGGTYEQYF.

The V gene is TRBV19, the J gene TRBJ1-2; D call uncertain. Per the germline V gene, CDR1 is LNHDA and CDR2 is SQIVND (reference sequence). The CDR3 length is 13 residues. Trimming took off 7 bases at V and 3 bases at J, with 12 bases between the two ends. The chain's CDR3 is CASKAQVDYGYTF. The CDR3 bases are TGTGCCAGTAAGGCCCAGGTTGACTATGGCTACACCTTC.